This T cell receptor (beta chain) was found in a study of blood T cell repertoires in COVID-19. At the level of the study: T cells, B-cell-depleted T cells, or PBMCs supplied cDNA or gDNA.

This CDR3 is built from 12 residues. J lost 2 bases, V lost 11 bases, and 5 bases had no gene match. The germline V gene has CDR1 LNHDA and CDR2 SQIVND (reference sequence). In the source study's methods: Amplification of reference gene primers provided the estimated nucleated cell counts. Profiling relied on immunoSEQ multiplex PCR, and the TCRdb table lists in-frame clones only, not all of them. V and J calls and clone size are those listed in that table; D and trimming were worked out from the DNA. The repertoire has about 240,000 clones, roughly four fifths of them found once; the top ten carry around 12%.

Sample: peripheral blood. The sequence was collected from a woman aged 55-69 years with active or convalescent COVID-19. The chain is built from TRBV19 and TRBJ2-7; TRBD2 matches at 8 bases. The CDR3 spells CAAGGGPYEQYF. The CDR3 DNA reads TGTGCCGCCGGGGGGGGGCCCTACGAGCAGTACTTC. Filled out from reference TRBV19 and TRBJ2-7, the complete variable domain reads DGGITQSPKYLFRKEGQNVTLSCEQNLNHDAMYWYRQDPGQGLRLIYYSQIVNDFQKGDIAEGYSVSREKKESFPLTVTSAQKNPTAFYLCAAGGGPYEQYFGPGTRLTVT.